This T cell receptor beta chain was captured in a study of blood T cell repertoires in COVID-19. Whole-study context: Samples representing acute and convalescent COVID-19 were sourced from the United States, Italy and Spain. PBMCs, B-cell-depleted T cells, or T cells were the source of the cDNA or gDNA that made up the material.

Trimming took off 3 bases at V and 7 bases at J, with 16 bases between the two ends. Germline CDR1 LNHDA, CDR2 SQIVND (reference sequence). This CDR3 has 16 amino acids. In the original workflow: It was from reference gene primer amplification that nucleated cell counts were estimated. Generated by immunoSEQ multiplex PCR, the TCRdb table keeps only in-frame clones and is missing some. V and J calls and clone size follow that table, whereas D and trimming were derived from the DNA. The repertoire includes roughly 70,000 clones, more than 75% of them detected once, and approximately 6.8% sits in the top ten.

The sequence was obtained from a woman aged 60-75 years with acute or convalescent COVID-19. The gene calls are TRBV19 and TRBJ1-6; possible D gene TRBD1, 5 bases. Material: peripheral blood. The CDR3 DNA follows: TGTGCCAGTAGTATTATGGCAGGGAATTCGAATTCACCCCTCCACTTT. It translates to CASSIMAGNSNSPLHF.